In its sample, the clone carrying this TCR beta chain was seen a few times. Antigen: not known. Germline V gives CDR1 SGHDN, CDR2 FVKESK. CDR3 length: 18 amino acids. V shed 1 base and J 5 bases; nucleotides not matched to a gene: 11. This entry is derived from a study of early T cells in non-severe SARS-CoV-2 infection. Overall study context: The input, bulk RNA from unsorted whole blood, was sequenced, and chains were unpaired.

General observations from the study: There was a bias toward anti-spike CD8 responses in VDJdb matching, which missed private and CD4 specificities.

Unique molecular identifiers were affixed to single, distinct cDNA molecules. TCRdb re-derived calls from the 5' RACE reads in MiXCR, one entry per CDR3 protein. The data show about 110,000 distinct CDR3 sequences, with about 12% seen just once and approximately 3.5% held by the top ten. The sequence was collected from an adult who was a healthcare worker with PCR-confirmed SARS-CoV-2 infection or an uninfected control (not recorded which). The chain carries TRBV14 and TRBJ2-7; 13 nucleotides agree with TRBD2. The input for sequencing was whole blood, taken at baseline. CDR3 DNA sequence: TGTGCCAGCAGCCAAGTCCTACTTGGACTAGCGGGAGTTAACGAGCAGTACTTC. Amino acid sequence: CASSQVLLGLAGVNEQYF.